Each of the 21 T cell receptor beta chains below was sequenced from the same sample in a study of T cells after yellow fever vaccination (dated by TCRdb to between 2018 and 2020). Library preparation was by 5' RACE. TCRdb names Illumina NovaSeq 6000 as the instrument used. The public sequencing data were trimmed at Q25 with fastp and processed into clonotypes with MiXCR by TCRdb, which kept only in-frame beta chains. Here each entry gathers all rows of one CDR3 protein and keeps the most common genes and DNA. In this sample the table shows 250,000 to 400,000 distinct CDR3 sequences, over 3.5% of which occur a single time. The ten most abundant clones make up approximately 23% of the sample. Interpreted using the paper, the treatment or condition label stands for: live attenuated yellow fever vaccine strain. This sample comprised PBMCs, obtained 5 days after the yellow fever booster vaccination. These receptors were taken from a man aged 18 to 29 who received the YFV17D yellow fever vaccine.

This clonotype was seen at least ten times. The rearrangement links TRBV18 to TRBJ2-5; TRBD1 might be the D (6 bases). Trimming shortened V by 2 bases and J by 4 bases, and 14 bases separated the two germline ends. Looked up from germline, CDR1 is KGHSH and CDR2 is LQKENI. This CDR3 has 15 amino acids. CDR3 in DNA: TGTGCCAGCTCACCAGGGACAAATATAGGAGAGACCCAGTACTTC. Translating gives CASSPGTNIGETQYF.

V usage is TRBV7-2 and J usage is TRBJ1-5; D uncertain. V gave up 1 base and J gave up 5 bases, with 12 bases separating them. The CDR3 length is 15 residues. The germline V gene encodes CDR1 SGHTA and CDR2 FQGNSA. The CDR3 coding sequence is TGTGCCAGCAGCTTAGGCACCGGGGAGCATCAGCCCCAGCATTTT. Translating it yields CASSLGTGEHQPQHF. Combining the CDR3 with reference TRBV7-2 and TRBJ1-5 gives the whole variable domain GAGVSQSPSNKVTEKGKDVELRCDPISGHTALYWYRQSLGQGLEFLIYFQGNSAPDKSGLPSDRFSAERTGGSVSTLTIQRTQQEDSAVYLCASSLGTGEHQPQHFGDGTRLSIL.

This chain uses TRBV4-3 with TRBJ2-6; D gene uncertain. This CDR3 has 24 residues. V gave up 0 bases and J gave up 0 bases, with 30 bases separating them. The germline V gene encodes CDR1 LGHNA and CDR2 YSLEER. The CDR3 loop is CASSQDPPITDGPSGSSGANVLTF. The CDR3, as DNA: TGCGCCAGCAGCCAAGATCCACCGATAACGGACGGTCCCTCAGGAAGCTCTGGGGCCAACGTCCTGACTTTC.

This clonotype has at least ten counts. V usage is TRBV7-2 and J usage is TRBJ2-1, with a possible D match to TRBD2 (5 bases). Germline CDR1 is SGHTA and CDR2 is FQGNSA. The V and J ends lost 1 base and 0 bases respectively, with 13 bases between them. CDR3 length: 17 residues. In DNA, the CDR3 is TGTGCCAGCAGCTTAGTAGCCAGCGGTAGCTCCTACAATGAGCAGTTCTTC. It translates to CASSLVASGSSYNEQFF.

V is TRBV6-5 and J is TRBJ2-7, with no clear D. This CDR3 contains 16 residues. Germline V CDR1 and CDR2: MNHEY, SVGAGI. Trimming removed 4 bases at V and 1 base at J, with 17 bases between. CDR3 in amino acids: CASSSAMVVESYEQYV. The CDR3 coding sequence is TGTGCCAGCAGTTCAGCAATGGTAGTGGAGTCCTACGAGCAGTACGTC.

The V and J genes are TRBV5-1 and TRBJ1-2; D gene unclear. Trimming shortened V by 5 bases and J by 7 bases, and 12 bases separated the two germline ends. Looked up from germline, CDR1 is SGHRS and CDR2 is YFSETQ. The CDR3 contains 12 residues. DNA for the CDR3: TGCGCCAGCAGGGTTGAAGAGGCTGGCTACACCTTC. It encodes CASRVEEAGYTF.

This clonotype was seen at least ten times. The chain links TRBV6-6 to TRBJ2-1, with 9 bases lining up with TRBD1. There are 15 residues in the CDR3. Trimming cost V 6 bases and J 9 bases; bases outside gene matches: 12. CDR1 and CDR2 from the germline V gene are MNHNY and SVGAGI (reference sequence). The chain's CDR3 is CASSKTGTGYGEQFF. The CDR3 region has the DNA TGTGCCAGCAGCAAAACCGGGACAGGGTACGGTGAGCAGTTCTTC.

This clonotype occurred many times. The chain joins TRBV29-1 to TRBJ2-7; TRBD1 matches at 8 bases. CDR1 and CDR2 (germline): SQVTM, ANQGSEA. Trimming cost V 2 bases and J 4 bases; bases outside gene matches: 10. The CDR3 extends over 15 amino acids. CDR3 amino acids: CSVEIPGQGRYEQYF. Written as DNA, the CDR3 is TGCAGCGTTGAAATACCCGGACAGGGCCGATACGAGCAGTACTTC.

The CDR3 here is CASIMSGGYEQYF. The CDR3 nucleotides read TGTGCCAGCATTATGTCCGGGGGCTACGAGCAGTACTTC. V usage is TRBV12-3 or TRBV12-4 and J usage is TRBJ2-7, with D possibly being TRBD2 (6 bases). V dropped 7 bases and J dropped 3 bases, with 13 bases sitting between them. CDR3 size: 13 residues.

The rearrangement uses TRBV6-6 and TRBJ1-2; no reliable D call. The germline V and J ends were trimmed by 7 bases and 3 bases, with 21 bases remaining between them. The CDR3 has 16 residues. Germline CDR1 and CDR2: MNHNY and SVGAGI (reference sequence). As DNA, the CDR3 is TGTGCCAGCATAGGAGTCCCCTACCGAGGATACTATGGCTACACCTTC. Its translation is CASIGVPYRGYYGYTF.

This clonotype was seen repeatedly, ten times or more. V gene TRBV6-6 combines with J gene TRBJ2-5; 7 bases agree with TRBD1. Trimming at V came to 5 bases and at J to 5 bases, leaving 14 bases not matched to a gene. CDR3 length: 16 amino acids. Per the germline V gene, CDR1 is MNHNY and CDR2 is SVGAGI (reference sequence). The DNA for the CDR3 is TGTGCCAGCAGTAAGGGACAGTCAATCTCCCTTGAGACCCAGTACTTC. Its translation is CASSKGQSISLETQYF.

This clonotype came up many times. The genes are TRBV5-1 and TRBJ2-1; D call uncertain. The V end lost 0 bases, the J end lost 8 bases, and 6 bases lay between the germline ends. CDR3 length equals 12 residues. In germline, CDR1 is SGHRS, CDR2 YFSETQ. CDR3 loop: CASSLVLDEQFF. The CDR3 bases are TGCGCCAGCAGCTTGGTTCTAGATGAGCAGTTCTTC.

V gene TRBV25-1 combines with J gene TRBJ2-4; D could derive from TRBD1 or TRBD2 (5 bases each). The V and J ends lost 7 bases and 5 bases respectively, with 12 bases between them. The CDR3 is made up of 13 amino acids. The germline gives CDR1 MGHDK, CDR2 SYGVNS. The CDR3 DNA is TGTGCCAGCATGGGGGTTCTGGAAAACATTCAGTACTTC. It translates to CASMGVLENIQYF.

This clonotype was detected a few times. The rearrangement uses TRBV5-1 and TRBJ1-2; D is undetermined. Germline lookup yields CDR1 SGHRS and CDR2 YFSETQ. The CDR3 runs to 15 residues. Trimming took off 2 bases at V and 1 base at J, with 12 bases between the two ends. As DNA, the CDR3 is TGCGCCAGCAGCTTTGTCGGGTCTAGTAACTATGGCTACACCTTC. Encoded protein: CASSFVGSSNYGYTF. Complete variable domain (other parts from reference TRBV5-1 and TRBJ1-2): KAGVTQTPRYLIKTRGQQVTLSCSPISGHRSVSWYQQTPGQGLQFLFEYFSETQRNKGNFPGRFSGRQFSNSRSEMNVSTLELGDSALYLCASSFVGSSNYGYTFGSGTRLTVV.

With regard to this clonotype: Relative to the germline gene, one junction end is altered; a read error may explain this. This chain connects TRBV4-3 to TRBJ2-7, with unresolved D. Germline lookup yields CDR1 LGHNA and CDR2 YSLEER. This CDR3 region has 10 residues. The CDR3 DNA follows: TGCGCCAGCAGCCACCTGGCGGAGTGCTTC. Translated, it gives CASSHLAECF.

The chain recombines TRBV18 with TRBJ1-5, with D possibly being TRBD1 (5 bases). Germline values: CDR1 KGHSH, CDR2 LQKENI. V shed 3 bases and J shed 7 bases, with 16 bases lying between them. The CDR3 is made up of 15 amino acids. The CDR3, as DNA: TGTGCCAGCTCACCGGGACCTCCCCGGTGGCAGCCCCAGCATTTT. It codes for CASSPGPPRWQPQHF.

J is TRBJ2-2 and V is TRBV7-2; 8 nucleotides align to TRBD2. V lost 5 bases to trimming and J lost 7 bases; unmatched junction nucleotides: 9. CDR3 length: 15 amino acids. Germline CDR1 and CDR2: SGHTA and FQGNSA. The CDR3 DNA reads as TGTGCCAGCAGCCCTACCACGGGGGGGGGCGGGGAGCTGTTTTTT. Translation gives CASSPTTGGGGELFF.

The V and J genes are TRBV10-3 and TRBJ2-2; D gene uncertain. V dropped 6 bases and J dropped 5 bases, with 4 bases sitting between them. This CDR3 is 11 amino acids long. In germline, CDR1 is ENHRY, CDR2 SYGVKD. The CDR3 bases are TGTGCCATCAGCAAAACCGGGGAGCTGTTTTTT. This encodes CAISKTGELFF.

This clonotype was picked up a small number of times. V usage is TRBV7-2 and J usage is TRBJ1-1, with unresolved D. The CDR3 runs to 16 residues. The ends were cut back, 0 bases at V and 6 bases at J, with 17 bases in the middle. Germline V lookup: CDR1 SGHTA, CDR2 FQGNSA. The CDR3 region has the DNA TGTGCCAGCAGCTTAGCCTCCCTCGGCGGGGTGGCTGAAGCTTTCTTT. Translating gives CASSLASLGGVAEAFF.

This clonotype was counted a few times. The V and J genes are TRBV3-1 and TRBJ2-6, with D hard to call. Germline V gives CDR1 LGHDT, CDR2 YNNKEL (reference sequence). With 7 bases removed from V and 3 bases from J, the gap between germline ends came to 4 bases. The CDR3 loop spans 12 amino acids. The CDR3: CASIGGANVLTF. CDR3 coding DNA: TGTGCCAGCATTGGTGGGGCCAACGTCCTGACTTTC.

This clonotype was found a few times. The CDR3 region has the DNA TGCGCCAGCAGCTTGTGGAACCGGGATCGTCTCAACCCGGACACTGAAGCTTTCTTT. This gives the protein CASSLWNRDRLNPDTEAFF. This chain joins TRBV5-1 and TRBJ1-1; D remains unclear. CDR1 and CDR2 (germline): SGHRS, YFSETQ. The V end lost 1 base, the J end lost 3 bases, and 25 bases lay between the germline ends. The CDR3 is 19 amino acids.